This T cell receptor (beta chain) emerged from a study of T cell responses to AZD1222 COVID-19 vaccine. A note on this clone: The antigen remains unidentified.

The V end lost 5 bases, the J end lost 9 bases, and 13 bases lay between the germline ends. The CDR3 has 11 amino acids. Germline lookup yields CDR1 GTSNPN and CDR2 SVGIG (reference sequence). Produced via immunoSEQ multiplex PCR; TCRdb's table is partial and in-frame only. Here the sample spans about 140,000 clones, over 85% being singletons. The study's findings and limits: The span of vaccine-associated CD4 TCRs extended across spike, with dominance at 160-218 and 743-854. Vaccination with two AZD1222 doses was followed by a rise in Spike-specific TCR breadth and depth. Donors were mostly white British, more females; clonal diversity possibly underestimated.

The input for sequencing was peripheral blood, taken on day 0 of MenACWY control vaccination. The receptor was isolated from an adult in good health. The V call is TRBV30, the J call TRBJ1-1; D is ambiguous. The CDR3 region has the DNA TGTGCCTGGGACCGCGGAGGGAAAGCTTTCTTT. It yields the protein CAWDRGGKAFF. The entire variable domain, with the rest obtained from reference TRBV30 and TRBJ1-1, is as follows: SQTIHQWPATLVQPVGSPLSLECTVEGTSNPNLYWYRQAAGRGLQLLFYSVGIGQISSEVPQNLSASRPQDRQFILSSKKLLLSDSGFYLCAWDRGGKAFFGQGTRLTVV.